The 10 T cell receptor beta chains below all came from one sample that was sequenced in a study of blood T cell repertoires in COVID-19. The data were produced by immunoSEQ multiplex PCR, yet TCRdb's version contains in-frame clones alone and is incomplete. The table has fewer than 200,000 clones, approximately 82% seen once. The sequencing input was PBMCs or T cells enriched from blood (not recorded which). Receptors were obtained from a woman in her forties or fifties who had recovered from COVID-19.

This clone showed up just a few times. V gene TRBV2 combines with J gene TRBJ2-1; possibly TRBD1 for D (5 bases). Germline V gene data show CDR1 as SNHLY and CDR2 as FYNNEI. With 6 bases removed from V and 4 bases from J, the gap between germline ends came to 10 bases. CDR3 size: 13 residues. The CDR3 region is CASRVDRYNEQFF. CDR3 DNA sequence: TGTGCCAGCAGGGTCGACAGATACAATGAGCAGTTCTTC. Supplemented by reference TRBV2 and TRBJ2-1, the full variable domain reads EPEVTQTPSHQVTQMGQEVILRCVPISNHLYFYWYRQILGQKVEFLVSFYNNEISEKSEIFDDQFSVERPDGSNFTLKIRSTKLEDSAMYFCASRVDRYNEQFFGPGTRLTVL.

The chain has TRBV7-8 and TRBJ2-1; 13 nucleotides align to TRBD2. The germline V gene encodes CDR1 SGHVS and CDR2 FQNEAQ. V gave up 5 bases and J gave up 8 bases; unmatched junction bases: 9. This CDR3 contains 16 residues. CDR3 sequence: CASSTRTSGSKDEQFF. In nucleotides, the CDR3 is TGTGCCAGCAGCACCAGGACTAGCGGGAGCAAGGATGAGCAGTTCTTC.

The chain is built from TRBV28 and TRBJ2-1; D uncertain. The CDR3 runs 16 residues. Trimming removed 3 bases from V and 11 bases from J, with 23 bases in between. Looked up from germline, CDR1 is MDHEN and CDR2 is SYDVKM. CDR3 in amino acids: CASSLVTTSELRQQFF. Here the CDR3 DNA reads TGTGCCAGCAGTTTGGTTACTACCTCGGAACTTCGGCAGCAGTTCTTC.

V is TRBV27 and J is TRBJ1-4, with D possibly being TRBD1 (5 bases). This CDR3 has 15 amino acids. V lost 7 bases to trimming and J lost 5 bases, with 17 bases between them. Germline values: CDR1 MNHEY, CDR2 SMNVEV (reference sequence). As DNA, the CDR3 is TGTGCCAGCAAAGCCATTCAGGGCTCGAATGAAAAACTGTTTTTT. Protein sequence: CASKAIQGSNEKLFF.

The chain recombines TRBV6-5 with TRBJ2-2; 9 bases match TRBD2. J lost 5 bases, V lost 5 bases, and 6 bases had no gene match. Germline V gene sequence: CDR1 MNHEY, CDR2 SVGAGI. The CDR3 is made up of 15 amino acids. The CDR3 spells CASSLAGLGTGELFF. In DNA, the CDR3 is TGTGCCAGCAGTCTAGCGGGACTAGGGACCGGGGAGCTGTTTTTT.

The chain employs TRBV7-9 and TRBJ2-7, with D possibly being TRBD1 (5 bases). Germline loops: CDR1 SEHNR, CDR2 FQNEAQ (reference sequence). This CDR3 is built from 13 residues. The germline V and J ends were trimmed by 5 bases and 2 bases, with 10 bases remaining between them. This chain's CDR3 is CASSPDTTYEQYF. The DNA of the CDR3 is TGTGCCAGCAGCCCGGACACAACCTACGAGCAGTACTTC. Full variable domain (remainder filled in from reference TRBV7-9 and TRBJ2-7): DTGVSQNPRHKITKRGQNVTFRCDPISEHNRLYWYRQTLGQGPEFLTYFQNEAQLEKSRLLSDRFSAERPKGSFSTLEIQRTEQGDSAMYLCASSPDTTYEQYFGPGTRLTVT.

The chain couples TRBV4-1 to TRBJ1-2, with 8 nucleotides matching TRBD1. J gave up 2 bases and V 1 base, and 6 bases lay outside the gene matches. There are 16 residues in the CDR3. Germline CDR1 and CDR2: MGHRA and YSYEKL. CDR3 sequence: CASSQAPPGGNYGYTF. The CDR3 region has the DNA TGCGCCAGCAGCCAAGCCCCCCCAGGGGGCAACTATGGCTACACCTTC.

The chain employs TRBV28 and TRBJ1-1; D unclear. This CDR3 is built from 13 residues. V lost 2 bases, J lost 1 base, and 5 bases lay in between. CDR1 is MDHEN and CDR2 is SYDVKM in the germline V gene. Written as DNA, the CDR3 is TGTGCCAGCAGTTTAAGGAGGAACACTGAAGCTTTCTTT. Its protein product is CASSLRRNTEAFF.

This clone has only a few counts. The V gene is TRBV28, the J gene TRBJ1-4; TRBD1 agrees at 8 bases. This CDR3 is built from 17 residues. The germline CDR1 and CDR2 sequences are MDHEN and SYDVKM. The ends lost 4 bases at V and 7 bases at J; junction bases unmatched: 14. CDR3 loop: CASSSHGGLDRGEKLFF. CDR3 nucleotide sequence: TGTGCCAGCAGTTCCCATGGTGGCCTCGACAGGGGTGAAAAACTGTTTTTT.

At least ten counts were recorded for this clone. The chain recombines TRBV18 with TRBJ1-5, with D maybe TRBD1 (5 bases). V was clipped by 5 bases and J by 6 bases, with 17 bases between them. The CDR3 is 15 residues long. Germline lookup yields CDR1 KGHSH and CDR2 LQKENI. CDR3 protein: CASSAGRGRGQPQHF. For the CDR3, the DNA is TGTGCCAGCTCAGCAGGGCGGGGAAGAGGTCAGCCCCAGCATTTT.